This TCR beta chain was recorded in a study of cytomegalovirus exposure and HLA in healthy donors. Study information: The same platform was used for the 100 to 150 validation repertoires and the roughly 670 first-cohort repertoires, a later analysis reported.

Study-wide results and limits: The tendency of first-cohort TCR clusters to co-occur in the roughly 130 validation repertoires emerged from a later analysis. A few chains linked to CMV were shown in vitro to be specific for CMV antigens.

Note on this clone: Its antigen is currently unknown.

Clones were sequenced by immunoSEQ multiplex PCR, and TCRdb holds only the in-frame ones, with some missing. The sample records some 98,000 clones, 87% being singletons. This clonotype originated in a woman younger than 45 in good health and CMV-seronegative. Sequencing was carried out using PBMCs.

The CDR3 region is CASSRAGVDEQFF. The CDR3 DNA follows: TGTGCCAGCTCACGGGCCGGGGTCGATGAGCAGTTCTTC. The rearrangement uses TRBV18 and TRBJ2-1, with a tentative D call TRBD2 (5 bases). The length of the CDR3 is 13 residues. V was cut by 4 bases and J by 8 bases, with 12 bases left in between. Germline CDR1 is KGHSH and CDR2 is LQKENI.